Sequencing of this T cell receptor (beta chain) was carried out in a study of blood T cell repertoires in COVID-19. Study-wide background: The analysed material was cDNA or gDNA that came from T cells, B-cell-depleted T cells, or PBMCs.

Trimming took off 5 bases at V and 5 bases at J, with 13 bases between the two ends. This CDR3 is 13 amino acids long. Germline V gene sequence: CDR1 SGHRS, CDR2 YFSETQ. This clone was recorded once. The authors' processing: For nucleated cells, counts were estimated from reference gene primer amplification. Here immunoSEQ multiplex PCR was the method, and the copy in TCRdb shows in-frame clones only, minus some. V and J calls and clone size are those listed in that table; D and trimming were worked out from the DNA. The table shows tens of thousands of clones, with less than 85% occurring only once. The source of this sequence is a man aged 55 to 70 with acute or convalescent COVID-19. Sequenced material: peripheral blood. This chain uses TRBV5-1 with TRBJ2-5, with D perhaps TRBD2 (6 bases). The CDR3 coding sequence is TGCGCCAGCAGTAGGGGTGCGGGGGAGACCCAGTACTTC. Translation gives CASSRGAGETQYF.